This T cell receptor (beta chain) was profiled in a study of blood T cell repertoires in COVID-19. Overall study: The study drew acute and convalescent COVID-19 samples from the United States, Italy and Spain. From T cells, B-cell-depleted T cells, or PBMCs came the material, which was cDNA or gDNA.

In the authors' methods: For nucleated cells, counts were estimated from reference gene primer amplification. Libraries were prepared by immunoSEQ multiplex PCR; TCRdb keeps only in-frame clonotypes and omits some of them. The D gene and trimming were derived from the DNA, and the V and J assignments and clone size from that table. The table shows under 300,000 clones, with about 86% occurring only once. This receptor was taken from an elderly woman with acute or convalescent COVID-19. Sequencing input: peripheral blood.

The CDR3 DNA reads as TGTGCCAGTAGTCTCATGTGGGGGGACCCCAAGCAGTACTTC. It yields the protein CASSLMWGDPKQYF. The chain couples TRBV19 to TRBJ2-7; D may be TRBD2 (6 bases). V lost 5 bases and J lost 8, with 19 bases in between. CDR1 and CDR2 from the germline V gene are LNHDA and SQIVND (reference sequence). The length of the CDR3 is 14 residues. The full variable domain, its missing parts supplied by reference TRBV19 and TRBJ2-7, is DGGITQSPKYLFRKEGQNVTLSCEQNLNHDAMYWYRQDPGQGLRLIYYSQIVNDFQKGDIAEGYSVSREKKESFPLTVTSAQKNPTAFYLCASSLMWGDPKQYFGPGTRLTVT.